The rows below give T cell receptor beta chains drawn from one sample of a study of CD8 T cells in ankylosing spondylitis. From the 5' RACE reads, TCRdb called clonotypes with MiXCR, one entry per CDR3 protein. The sample carries under 550,000 distinct CDR3 sequences, roughly 25% recorded once. Sequenced sample: blood, either unsorted or a sorted T cell fraction (not recorded which). These receptors were collected from a male donor with ankylosing spondylitis. The conserved cysteine and the conserved F or W are not part of the CDR3 here. The D gene is left open where the match is weak. Part of the rows lack a size; the others show once, few, many or a class for expanded clones.

d_gene: TRBD1
j_gene: TRBJ2-2
abundance: NA
v_gene: TRBV7-2
CDR3aa: ASSPGGVYGELF

d_gene: NA
j_gene: TRBJ2-1
abundance: NA
v_gene: TRBV7-2
CDR3aa: ASSFYGTYNEQF

d_gene: NA
j_gene: TRBJ2-1
abundance: few
v_gene: TRBV29-1
CDR3aa: SVAIGKTF

d_gene: NA
j_gene: TRBJ2-1
abundance: few
v_gene: TRBV2
CDR3aa: ASGGSSSYNEQF

d_gene: TRBD2
j_gene: TRBJ2-5
abundance: NA
v_gene: TRBV7-9
CDR3aa: ASSSGLVMGETQY

d_gene: NA
j_gene: TRBJ2-7
abundance: NA
v_gene: TRBV7-9
CDR3aa: ASSRTLGAENYEQY

d_gene: TRBD1
j_gene: TRBJ2-1
abundance: few
v_gene: TRBV4-2
CDR3aa: ASSLSFRTGDTNEQF

d_gene: NA
j_gene: TRBJ2-5
abundance: NA
v_gene: TRBV10-3
CDR3aa: SISEGVGGETQY

d_gene: TRBD2
j_gene: TRBJ2-1
abundance: NA
v_gene: TRBV10-3
CDR3aa: AAAGTSGGTNNEQF

d_gene: NA
j_gene: TRBJ1-6
abundance: NA
v_gene: TRBV27
CDR3aa: ASGKDTGGSPLH

d_gene: NA
j_gene: TRBJ2-2
abundance: many
v_gene: TRBV3-1
CDR3aa: ASSQFVRGELF

d_gene: NA
j_gene: TRBJ2-2
abundance: NA
v_gene: TRBV2
CDR3aa: ASSVQGTDTGELF

d_gene: NA
j_gene: TRBJ2-2
abundance: NA
v_gene: TRBV27
CDR3aa: ASSLSRGGGELF

d_gene: TRBD2
j_gene: TRBJ2-7
abundance: NA
v_gene: TRBV10-3
CDR3aa: ATGLAGTYEQY

d_gene: TRBD1
j_gene: TRBJ1-1
abundance: NA
v_gene: TRBV12-3/TRBV12-4
CDR3aa: ASSLMGTGEAF

d_gene: TRBD1
j_gene: TRBJ2-6
abundance: NA
v_gene: TRBV5-6
CDR3aa: ASSLRGRLSGANVLT

d_gene: TRBD2
j_gene: TRBJ2-2
abundance: NA
v_gene: TRBV3-1
CDR3aa: ASSDYPGAGGTGELF

d_gene: NA
j_gene: TRBJ2-7
abundance: many
v_gene: TRBV7-2
CDR3aa: ASSLSGRQY

d_gene: NA
j_gene: TRBJ2-1
abundance: NA
v_gene: TRBV3-1
CDR3aa: ASSQDLEYEQF